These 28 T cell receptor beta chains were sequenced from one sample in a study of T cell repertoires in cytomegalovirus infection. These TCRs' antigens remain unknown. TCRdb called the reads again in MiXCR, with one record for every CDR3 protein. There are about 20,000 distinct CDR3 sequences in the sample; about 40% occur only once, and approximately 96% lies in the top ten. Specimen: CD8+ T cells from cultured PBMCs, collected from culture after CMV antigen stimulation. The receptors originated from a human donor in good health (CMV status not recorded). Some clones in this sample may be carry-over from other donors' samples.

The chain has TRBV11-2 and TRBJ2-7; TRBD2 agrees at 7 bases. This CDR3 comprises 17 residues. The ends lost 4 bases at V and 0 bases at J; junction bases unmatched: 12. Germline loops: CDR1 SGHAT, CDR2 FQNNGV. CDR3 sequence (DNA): TGTGCCAGCAGCTCCTACGAGAGCGGGGTGCCCTCCTACGAGCAGTACTTC. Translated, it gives CASSSYESGVPSYEQYF. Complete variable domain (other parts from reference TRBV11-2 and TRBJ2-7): EAGVAQSPRYKIIEKRQSVAFWCNPISGHATLYWYQQILGQGPKLLIQFQNNGVVDDSQLPKDRFSAERLKGVDSTLKIQPAKLEDSAVYLCASSSYESGVPSYEQYFGPGTRLTVT.

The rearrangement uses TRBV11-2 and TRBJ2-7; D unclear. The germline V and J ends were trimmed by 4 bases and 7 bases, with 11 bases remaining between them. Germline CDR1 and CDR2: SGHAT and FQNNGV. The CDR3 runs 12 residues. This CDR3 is CASSSSRDEQYF. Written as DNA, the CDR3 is TGTGCCAGCAGCTCTTCCCGTGATGAGCAGTACTTC.

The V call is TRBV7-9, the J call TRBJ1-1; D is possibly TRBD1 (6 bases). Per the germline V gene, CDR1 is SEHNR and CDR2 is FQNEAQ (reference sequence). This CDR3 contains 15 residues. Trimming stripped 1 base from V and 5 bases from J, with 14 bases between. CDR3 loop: CASSLEAGQGTEAFF. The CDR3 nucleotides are TGTGCCAGCAGCTTAGAGGCAGGGCAGGGGACTGAAGCTTTCTTT. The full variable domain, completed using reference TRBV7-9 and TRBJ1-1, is DTGVSQNPRHKITKRGQNVTFRCDPISEHNRLYWYRQTLGQGPEFLTYFQNEAQLEKSRLLSDRFSAERPKGSFSTLEIQRTEQGDSAMYLCASSLEAGQGTEAFFGQGTRLTVV.

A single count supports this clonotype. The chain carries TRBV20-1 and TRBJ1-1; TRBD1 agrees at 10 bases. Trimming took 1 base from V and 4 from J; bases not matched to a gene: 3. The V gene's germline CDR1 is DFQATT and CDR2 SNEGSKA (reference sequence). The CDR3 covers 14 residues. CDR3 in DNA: TGCAGTGCTAGAGCCGGGACAGGGGTCACTGAAGCTTTCTTT. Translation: CSARAGTGVTEAFF.

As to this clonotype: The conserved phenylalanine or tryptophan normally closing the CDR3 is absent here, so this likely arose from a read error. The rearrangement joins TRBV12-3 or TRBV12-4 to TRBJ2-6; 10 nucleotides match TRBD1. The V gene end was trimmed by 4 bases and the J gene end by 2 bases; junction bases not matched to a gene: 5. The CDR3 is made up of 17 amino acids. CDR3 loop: CASSSRDRGAGANVLTS. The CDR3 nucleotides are TGTGCCAGCAGTTCCCGGGACAGGGGAGCTGGGGCCAACGTCCTGACTTCC.

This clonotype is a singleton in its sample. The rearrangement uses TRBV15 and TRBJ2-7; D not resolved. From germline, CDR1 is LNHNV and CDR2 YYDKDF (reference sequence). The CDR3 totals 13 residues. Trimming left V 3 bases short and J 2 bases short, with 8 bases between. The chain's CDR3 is CATSRVQAYEQYF. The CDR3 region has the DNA TGTGCCACCAGCAGGGTACAAGCCTACGAGCAGTACTTC.

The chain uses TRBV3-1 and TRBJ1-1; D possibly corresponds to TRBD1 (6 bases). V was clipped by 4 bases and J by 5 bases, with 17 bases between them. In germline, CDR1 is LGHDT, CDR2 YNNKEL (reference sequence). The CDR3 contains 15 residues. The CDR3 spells CASSLNLQGRTEAFF. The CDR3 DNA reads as TGTGCCAGCAGCCTCAACCTACAGGGTCGGACTGAAGCTTTCTTT.

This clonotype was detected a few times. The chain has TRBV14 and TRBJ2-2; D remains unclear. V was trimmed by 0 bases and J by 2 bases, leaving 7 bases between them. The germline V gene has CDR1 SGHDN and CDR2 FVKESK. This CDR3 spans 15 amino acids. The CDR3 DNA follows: TGTGCCAGCAGCCAAGATTGGGGTAACACCGGGGAGCTGTTTTTT. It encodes CASSQDWGNTGELFF.

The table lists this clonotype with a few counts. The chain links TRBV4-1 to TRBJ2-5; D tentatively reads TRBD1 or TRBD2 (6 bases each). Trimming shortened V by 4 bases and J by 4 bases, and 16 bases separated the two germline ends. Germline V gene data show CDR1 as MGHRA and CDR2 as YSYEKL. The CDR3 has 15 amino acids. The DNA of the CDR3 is TGCGCCAGCAGCCCGCCCGCGGAGGGGGGAGAGACCCAGTACTTC. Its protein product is CASSPPAEGGETQYF.

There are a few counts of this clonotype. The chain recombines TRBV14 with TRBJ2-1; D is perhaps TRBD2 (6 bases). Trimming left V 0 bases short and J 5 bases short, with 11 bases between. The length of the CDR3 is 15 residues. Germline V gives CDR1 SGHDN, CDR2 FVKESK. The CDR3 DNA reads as TGTGCCAGCAGCCAAGAACGGCGGGGTCACAATGAGCAGTTCTTC. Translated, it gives CASSQERRGHNEQFF.

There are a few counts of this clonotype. CDR3 bases: TGTGCCAGCAGCTCCATACAAGATAGGGACACTGAAGCTTTCTTT. Its protein is CASSSIQDRDTEAFF. The V gene is TRBV7-8, the J gene TRBJ1-1; D remains unclear. The V end lost 4 bases, the J end lost 3 bases, and 15 bases lay between the germline ends. This CDR3 is built from 15 residues. Germline V gene sequence: CDR1 SGHVS, CDR2 FQNEAQ.

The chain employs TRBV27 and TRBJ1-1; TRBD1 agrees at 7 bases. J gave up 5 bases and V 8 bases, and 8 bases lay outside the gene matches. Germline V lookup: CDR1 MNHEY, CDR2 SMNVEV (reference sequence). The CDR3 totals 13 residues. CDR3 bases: TGTGCCAGCCAAGACAGGGTTAGAACTGAAGCTTTCTTT. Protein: CASQDRVRTEAFF.

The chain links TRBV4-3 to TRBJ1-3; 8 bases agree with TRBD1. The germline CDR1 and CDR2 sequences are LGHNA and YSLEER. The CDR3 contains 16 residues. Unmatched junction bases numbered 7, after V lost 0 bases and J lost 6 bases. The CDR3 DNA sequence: TGCGCCAGCAGCCAAGAAGGCAGGGGGCTGGAAAACACCATATATTTT. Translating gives CASSQEGRGLENTIYF.

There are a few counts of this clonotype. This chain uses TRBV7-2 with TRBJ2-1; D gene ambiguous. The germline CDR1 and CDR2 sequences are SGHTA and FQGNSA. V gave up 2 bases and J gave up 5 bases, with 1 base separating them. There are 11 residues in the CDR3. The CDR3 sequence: CASSLNNEQFF. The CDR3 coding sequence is TGTGCCAGCAGCTTAAACAATGAGCAGTTCTTC. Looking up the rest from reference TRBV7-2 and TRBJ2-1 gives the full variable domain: GAGVSQSPSNKVTEKGKDVELRCDPISGHTALYWYRQSLGQGLEFLIYFQGNSAPDKSGLPSDRFSAERTGGSVSTLTIQRTQQEDSAVYLCASSLNNEQFFGPGTRLTVL.

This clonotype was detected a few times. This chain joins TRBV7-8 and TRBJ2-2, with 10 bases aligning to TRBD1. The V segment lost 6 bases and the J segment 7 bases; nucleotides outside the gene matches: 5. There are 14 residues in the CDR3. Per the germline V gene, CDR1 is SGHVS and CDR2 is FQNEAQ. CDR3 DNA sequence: TGTGCCAGCAGAAAGACAGGGGGCAACGGGGAGCTGTTTTTT. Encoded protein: CASRKTGGNGELFF.

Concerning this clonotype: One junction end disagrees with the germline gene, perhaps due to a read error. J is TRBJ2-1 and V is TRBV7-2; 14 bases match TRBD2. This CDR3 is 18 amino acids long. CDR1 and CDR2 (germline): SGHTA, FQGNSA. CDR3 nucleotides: TGTGCCAGCAGCTTAGCAAGGGGACTAGCGGGGGCTGGGGGTGAGCCGTTCTTC. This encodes CASSLARGLAGAGGEPFF.

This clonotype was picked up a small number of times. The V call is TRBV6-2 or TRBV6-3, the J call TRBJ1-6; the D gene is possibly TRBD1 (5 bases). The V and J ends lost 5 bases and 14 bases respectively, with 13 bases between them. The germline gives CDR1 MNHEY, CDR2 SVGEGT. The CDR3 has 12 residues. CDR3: CASSPRGPALHF. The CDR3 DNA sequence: TGTGCCAGCAGTCCCCGGGGACCCGCCCTCCACTTT.

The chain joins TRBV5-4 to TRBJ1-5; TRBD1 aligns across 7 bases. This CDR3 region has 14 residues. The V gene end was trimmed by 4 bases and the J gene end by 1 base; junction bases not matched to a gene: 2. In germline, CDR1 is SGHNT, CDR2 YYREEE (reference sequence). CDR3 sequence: CASSKDRSNQPQHF. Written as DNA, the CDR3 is TGTGCCAGCAGCAAGGACAGGAGCAATCAGCCCCAGCATTTT.

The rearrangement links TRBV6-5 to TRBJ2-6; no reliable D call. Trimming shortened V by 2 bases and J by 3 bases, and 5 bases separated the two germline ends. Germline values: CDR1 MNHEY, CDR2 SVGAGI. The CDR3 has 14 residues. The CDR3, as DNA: TGTGCCAGCAGTTACCTCGGTGGGGCCAACGTCCTGACTTTC. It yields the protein CASSYLGGANVLTF.

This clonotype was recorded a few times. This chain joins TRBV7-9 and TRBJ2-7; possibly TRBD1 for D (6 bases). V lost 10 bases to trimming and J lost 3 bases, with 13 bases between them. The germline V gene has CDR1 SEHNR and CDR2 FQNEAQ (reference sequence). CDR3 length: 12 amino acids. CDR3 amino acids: CAIGQGSYEQYF. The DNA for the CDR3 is TGTGCCATAGGGCAGGGGAGCTACGAGCAGTACTTC.

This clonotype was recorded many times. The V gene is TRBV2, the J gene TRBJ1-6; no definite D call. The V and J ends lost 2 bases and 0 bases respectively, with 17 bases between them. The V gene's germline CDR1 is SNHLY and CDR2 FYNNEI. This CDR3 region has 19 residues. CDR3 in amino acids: CASSENNQRLSSYNSPLHF. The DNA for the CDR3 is TGTGCCAGCAGTGAAAATAATCAGAGACTTAGCTCCTATAATTCACCCCTCCACTTT.

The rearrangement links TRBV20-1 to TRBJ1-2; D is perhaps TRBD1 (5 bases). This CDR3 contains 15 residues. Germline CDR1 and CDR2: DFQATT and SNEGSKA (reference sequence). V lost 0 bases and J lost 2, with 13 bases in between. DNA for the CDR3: TGCAGTGCTAGAGACTCGGACAAGGAGAACTATGGCTACACCTTC. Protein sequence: CSARDSDKENYGYTF.

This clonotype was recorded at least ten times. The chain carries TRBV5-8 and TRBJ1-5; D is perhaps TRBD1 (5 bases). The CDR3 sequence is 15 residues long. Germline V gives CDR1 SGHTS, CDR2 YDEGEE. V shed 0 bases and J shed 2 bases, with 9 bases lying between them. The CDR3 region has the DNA TGTGCCAGCAGCTTGGAGGGGTCTGGCAATCAGCCCCAGCATTTT. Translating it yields CASSLEGSGNQPQHF.

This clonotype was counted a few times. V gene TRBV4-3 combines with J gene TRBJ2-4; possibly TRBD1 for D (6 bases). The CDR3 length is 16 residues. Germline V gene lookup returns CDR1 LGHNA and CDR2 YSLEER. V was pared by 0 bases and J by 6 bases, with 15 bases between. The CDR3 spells CASSQDSTGQGNIQYF. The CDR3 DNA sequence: TGCGCCAGCAGCCAAGATTCAACAGGGCAGGGAAACATTCAGTACTTC.

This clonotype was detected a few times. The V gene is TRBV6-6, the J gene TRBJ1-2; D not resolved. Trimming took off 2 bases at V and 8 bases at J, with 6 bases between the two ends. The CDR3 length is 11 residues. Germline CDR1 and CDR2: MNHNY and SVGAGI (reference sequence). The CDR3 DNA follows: TGTGCCAGCAGTTACCGGGAGGGCTACACCTTC. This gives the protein CASSYREGYTF.

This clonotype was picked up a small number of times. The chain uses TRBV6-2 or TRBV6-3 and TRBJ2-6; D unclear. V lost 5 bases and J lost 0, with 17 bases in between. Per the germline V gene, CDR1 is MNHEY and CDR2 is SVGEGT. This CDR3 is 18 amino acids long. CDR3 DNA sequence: TGTGCCAGCAGTCCGAAGGGCCCAGGCTCCTCTGGGGCCAACGTCCTGACTTTC. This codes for CASSPKGPGSSGANVLTF.

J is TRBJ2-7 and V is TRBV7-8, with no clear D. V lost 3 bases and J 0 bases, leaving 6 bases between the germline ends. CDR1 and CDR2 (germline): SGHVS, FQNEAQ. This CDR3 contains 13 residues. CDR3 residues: CASSFGDSYEQYF. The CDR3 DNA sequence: TGTGCCAGCAGCTTTGGGGACTCCTACGAGCAGTACTTC. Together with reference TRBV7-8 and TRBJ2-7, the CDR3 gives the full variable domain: GAGVSQSPRYKVAKRGQDVALRCDPISGHVSLFWYQQALGQGPEFLTYFQNEAQLDKSGLPSDRFFAERPEGSVSTLKIQRTQQEDSAVYLCASSFGDSYEQYFGPGTRLTVT.

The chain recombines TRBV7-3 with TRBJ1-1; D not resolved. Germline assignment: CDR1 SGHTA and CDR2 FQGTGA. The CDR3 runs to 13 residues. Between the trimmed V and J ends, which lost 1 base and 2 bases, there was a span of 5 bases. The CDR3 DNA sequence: TGTGCCAGCAGCTTAAAGGTCAACACTGAAGCTTTCTTT. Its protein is CASSLKVNTEAFF.